This T cell receptor beta chain was found in a study of blood T cell repertoires in COVID-19. Study summary: The United States, Italy and Spain were the sources of the acute and convalescent COVID-19 samples.

Recruited during active infection, patients (from Seattle) were subsequently followed longitudinally. Germline lookup yields CDR1 SEHNR and CDR2 FQNEAQ (reference sequence). The CDR3 loop spans 16 amino acids. V gave up 4 bases and J gave up 0 bases, with 12 bases separating them. The protocol was immunoSEQ multiplex PCR, while the TCRdb copy is restricted to in-frame clones and leaves out a portion. The profile covers 150,000 to 200,000 clones, with around 85% appearing a single time and about 6.9% taken by the ten largest. The chain uses TRBV7-9 and TRBJ1-4; D remains ambiguous. This clonotype was obtained from an elderly man with COVID-19, enrolled during active disease. Sequenced input: peripheral blood. CDR3 DNA: TGTGCCAGCAGCTCCAGGAAGCTTGCAACTAATGAAAAACTGTTTTTT. Residues: CASSSRKLATNEKLFF.